These 28 T cell receptor beta chains were all obtained from the same sample, sequenced in a study of T cell clonality in common variable immunodeficiency. Their specific antigens are unknown. Using immunoSEQ multiplex PCR, the repertoire was profiled, and TCRdb retains in-frame clones only, with some absent. This sample comprises some 11,000 clones, none seen once only. General study results and limits: Reportedly, TCR beta sequences from common variable immunodeficiency showed fewer deletions and N-nucleotide insertions.

The sequencing input was peripheral blood mononuclear cells. The receptors shown here come from a human donor with common variable immunodeficiency.

In regard to this clone: Coverage ceases 3 residues before the CDR3 finishes, and the germline J gene fills in the end. The V and J genes are TRBV18 and TRBJ1-2; D is unclear. CDR1 and CDR2 from the germline V gene are KGHSH and LQKENI. With 0 bases removed from V and 4 bases from J, the gap between germline ends came to 9 bases. CDR3 length: 14 residues. The CDR3 sequence is CASSPPGAVYGYTF. The CDR3 bases that were read are TGTGCCAGCTCACCACCGGGAGCGGTCTATGGC.

This clone was observed at least ten times. The read terminates 3 residues ahead of where the CDR3 ends, so the germline J gene completes it. The rearrangement uses TRBV5-1 and TRBJ2-3, with 8 nucleotides matching TRBD2. Per germline, CDR1 SGHRS and CDR2 YFSETQ. V shed 3 bases, J shed 1 base, and the junction held 4 bases outside the gene matches. CDR3 length equals 15 residues. Incomplete CDR3 DNA: TGCGCCAGCAGCTATGCGGGGGGACGCACAGATACG. Translated: CASSYAGGRTDT. The full CDR3 protein is CASSYAGGRTDTQYF.

This clone was counted only a few times. Partial CDR3 DNA: TGTGCCAGCAGCTATCAGTTAAACACTGAA. The encoded protein is CASSYQLNTE. The full CDR3 is CASSYQLNTEAFF. The chain carries TRBV7-9 and TRBJ1-1, with unresolved D. The read halts 3 residues ahead of the CDR3 end, with the missing end drawn from the germline J gene. The CDR3 is 13 residues long. V shed 4 bases and J shed 2 bases, with 8 bases lying between them. Germline CDR1 and CDR2: SEHNR and FQNEAQ (reference sequence).

This clone was detected only a few times. The CDR3 protein is CSASTRGLQPQHF. The covered CDR3 bases are TGCAGTGCTTCCACCCGGGGTTTGCAGCCC. The V and J genes are TRBV20-1 and TRBJ1-5; no clear D. The read ends 3 residues shy of where the CDR3 ends; the end is completed using the germline J gene. This CDR3 spans 13 amino acids. With 5 bases removed from V and 7 bases from J, the gap between germline ends came to 15 bases. Looked up from germline, CDR1 is DFQATT and CDR2 is SNEGSKA (reference sequence).

This clone was detected a few times. Coverage ceases 3 residues before the CDR3 finishes, and the germline J gene fills in the end. The rearrangement joins TRBV19 to TRBJ1-6, with 7 bases matching TRBD1. In germline, CDR1 is LNHDA, CDR2 SQIVND (reference sequence). The CDR3 consists of 19 residues. V shed 3 bases, J shed 7 bases, and the junction held 18 bases outside the gene matches. The CDR3 DNA, read in part, is TGTGCCAGTAGTATGTCCGGGACAGCCGGTCTAAGAAAAAATTCACCC. Translation gives CASSMSGTAGLRKNSP. The CDR3 in full is CASSMSGTAGLRKNSPLHF.

Comment on this clone: With the read ending 3 residues before the CDR3 end, the germline J gene is used to fill in that end. The V and J genes are TRBV7-9 and TRBJ1-1; maybe TRBD1 (6 bases). The V end was cut by 5 bases, the J end by 2 bases, with 15 bases between. This CDR3 has 15 amino acids. The germline V gene encodes CDR1 SEHNR and CDR2 FQNEAQ (reference sequence). CDR3 bases read: TGTGCCAGCAGCCCAACCCTAGGGGGAAACACTGAA. Translating gives CASSPTLGGNTE. The entire CDR3 reads CASSPTLGGNTEAFF.

As regards this clone: From the germline J gene comes the end of the CDR3, since the read stops 3 residues before it. The rearrangement joins TRBV7-8 to TRBJ2-1; weak D call: TRBD2 (6 bases). Germline CDR1 reads SGHVS; CDR2 reads FQNEAQ. The V gene lost 2 bases and the J gene lost 6 bases, with 11 bases spanning the gap. This CDR3 has 14 amino acids. CDR3 amino acids: CASSLSFSGNEQFF. CDR3 bases read: TGTGCCAGCAGCTTATCTTTTAGCGGCAATGAG.

This clone was seen more than once but under ten times. The read stops 3 residues short of the end of the CDR3; the missing end is completed from the germline J gene. V and J are TRBV7-9 and TRBJ1-2, with D perhaps matching TRBD1 (5 bases). The CDR3 sequence is 13 residues long. Germline V lookup: CDR1 SEHNR, CDR2 FQNEAQ (reference sequence). The sequenced CDR3 bases are TGTGCCAGCAGCTTAGAAACCGCAGGGGGC. This codes for CASSLETAGG. The full CDR3 protein is CASSLETAGGYTF.

This clone was recorded a few times. The CDR3 is cut off 3 residues early in the read; its end comes from the germline J gene. The rearrangement joins TRBV20-1 to TRBJ2-1, with 13 bases identical to TRBD2. Germline CDR1 is DFQATT and CDR2 is SNEGSKA (reference sequence). The V and J ends lost 6 bases and 5 bases, in that order; junction bases with no gene match: 4. The CDR3 covers 14 residues. Partial CDR3 DNA: TGCAGTGCCATAGGACTAGCGGGGGACAATGAG. It is translated as CSAIGLAGDNE. The full-length CDR3 reads as CSAIGLAGDNEQFF.

Note on this clone: The read comes to an end 3 residues before the CDR3 does, leaving the germline J gene to fill in the end. The V and J genes are TRBV18 and TRBJ1-5; tentatively, D is TRBD1 (6 bases). Trimming pared 3 bases from V and 6 bases from J, leaving 15 bases between. The CDR3 is 15 residues long. Germline CDR1 KGHSH, CDR2 LQKENI. The covered CDR3 bases are TGTGCCAGCTCACCTTTGGGGGCGGAAGGTCAGCCC. Amino acid sequence: CASSPLGAEGQP. The whole CDR3 reads CASSPLGAEGQPQHF.

In this sample, this clone is medium-sized (0.01 to 0.1%). The read ends 3 residues early relative to the CDR3; the germline J gene fills the gap. J is TRBJ2-1 and V is TRBV19; TRBD2 might be the D (6 bases). The CDR3 runs to 13 residues. Germline V gives CDR1 LNHDA, CDR2 SQIVND (reference sequence). The V end lost 8 bases, the J end lost 5 bases, and 13 bases lay between the germline ends. CDR3 DNA (partial): TGTGCCAGTTGCGCCGGGACTCACAATGAG. It yields the protein CASCAGTHNE. The full CDR3 protein reads CASCAGTHNEQFF.

Notes on this clone: The CDR3 end lies 3 residues beyond the end of the read and is filled in from the germline J gene. The chain recombines TRBV6-1 with TRBJ1-2, with D perhaps matching TRBD1 (5 bases). CDR3 length: 18 residues. CDR1 and CDR2 (germline): MNHNS, SASEGT. V was pared by 0 bases and J by 4 bases, with 21 bases between. The CDR3 reads CASSEAEHRGYRGYGYTF. The DNA read from the CDR3 is TGTGCCAGCAGTGAAGCGGAGCATCGGGGGTACCGCGGCTATGGC.

Comment on this clone: From the germline J gene comes the end of the CDR3, since the read stops 3 residues before it. This chain uses TRBV19 with TRBJ1-6, with 9 nucleotides matching TRBD1. The junction had 8 bases not matched to a gene; V was cut back by 7 bases and J by 10 bases. The CDR3 runs 14 residues. The germline V gene encodes CDR1 LNHDA and CDR2 SQIVND (reference sequence). CDR3 region: CASISGTGSSPLHF. The covered CDR3 bases are TGTGCCAGTATCTCTGGGACAGGGAGCTCACCC. Using reference TRBV19 and TRBJ1-6 for the parts outside the CDR3, the full variable domain is DGGITQSPKYLFRKEGQNVTLSCEQNLNHDAMYWYRQDPGQGLRLIYYSQIVNDFQKGDIAEGYSVSREKKESFPLTVTSAQKNPTAFYLCASISGTGSSPLHFGNGTRLTVT.

With respect to this clone: The CDR3 goes on 3 residues after the read ends, and that part is filled in from the germline J gene. This chain connects TRBV29-1 to TRBJ2-5; possibly TRBD2 for D (6 bases). The germline CDR1 and CDR2 sequences are SQVTM and ANQGSEA. The CDR3 extends over 14 amino acids. The V end lost 7 bases, the J end lost 2 bases, and 17 bases lay between the germline ends. CDR3 sequence: CSAARRAVQETQYF. Incomplete CDR3 DNA: TGCAGCGCCGCCCGGAGGGCAGTACAAGAGACC.

Concerning this clone itself: The read terminates 3 residues ahead of where the CDR3 ends, so the germline J gene completes it. This chain joins TRBV19 and TRBJ1-5, with D uncertain. Trimming took 6 bases from V and 5 from J, leaving 14 bases between them. From germline, CDR1 is LNHDA and CDR2 SQIVND (reference sequence). The CDR3 extends over 14 amino acids. The sequenced CDR3 bases are TGTGCCAGTAGAAGTTGGGCTGTTGATCAGCCC. It is translated as CASRSWAVDQP. The full CDR3 protein reads CASRSWAVDQPQHF.

This clone was observed a handful of times. The CDR3 end lies 3 residues beyond the end of the read and is filled in from the germline J gene. The chain has TRBV19 and TRBJ2-3; the D gene is possibly TRBD1 (5 bases). Germline assignment: CDR1 LNHDA and CDR2 SQIVND (reference sequence). This CDR3 spans 13 amino acids. The germline V and J ends were trimmed by 1 base and 4 bases, with 6 bases remaining between them. The part of the CDR3 DNA that was read is TGTGCCAGTAGTATAGCAGGGCCAGATACG. It translates to CASSIAGPDT. The full CDR3 reads CASSIAGPDTQYF.

This clone was seen only a few times. The read falls 3 residues short of the CDR3 end, and the missing part is taken from the germline J gene. The chain recombines TRBV7-9 with TRBJ1-2; unclear D gene. The germline gives CDR1 SEHNR, CDR2 FQNEAQ (reference sequence). Trimming left V 7 bases short and J 4 bases short, with 10 bases between. The CDR3 totals 12 residues. The CDR3 bases that were read are TGTGCCAGCACCGGGGTGGGCTATGGC. This encodes CASTGVGYG. The whole CDR3 protein reads CASTGVGYGYTF.

This clone was picked up a small number of times. The read terminates 3 residues ahead of where the CDR3 ends, so the germline J gene completes it. The rearrangement uses TRBV2 and TRBJ1-3, with 8 bases aligning to TRBD1. CDR1 and CDR2 (germline): SNHLY, FYNNEI. The CDR3 has 16 residues. Trimming at V came to 5 bases and at J to 0 bases, leaving 6 bases not matched to a gene. The CDR3 region is CASSQDRGNSGNTIYF. The CDR3 DNA, read in part, is TGTGCCAGCAGTCAAGACAGGGGCAACTCTGGAAACACC.

This clone came up a few times. The read comes to an end 3 residues before the CDR3 does, leaving the germline J gene to fill in the end. V gene TRBV6-2 or TRBV6-3 combines with J gene TRBJ1-1; 7 positions agree with TRBD1. The V and J ends lost 6 bases and 4 bases, in that order; junction bases with no gene match: 8. CDR3 length: 14 amino acids. CDR1 is MNHEY and CDR2 is SVGEGT in the germline V gene. CDR3 bases read: TGTGCCAGCAGGATAGACAGGGCGAGCACTGAA. As protein: CASRIDRASTE. The entire CDR3 protein is CASRIDRASTEAFF.

Concerning this clone: The missing CDR3 end, 3 residues past where the read stops, is filled in from the germline J gene. The chain combines TRBV6-1 with TRBJ2-5, with D unclear. CDR1 and CDR2 (germline): MNHNS, SASEGT. The ends were cut back, 4 bases at V and 7 bases at J, with 4 bases in the middle. There are 10 residues in the CDR3. CDR3 DNA (partial): TGTGCCAGCAGTGCGGGGACC. This encodes CASSAGT. The full CDR3 sequence reads CASSAGTQYF.

This clone was found a few times. Sequencing ends 3 residues short of the CDR3 end; the germline J gene provides the rest. The chain combines TRBV7-2 with TRBJ2-7, with unresolved D. The germline gives CDR1 SGHTA, CDR2 FQGNSA. Deletions cut 2 bases from V and 0 bases from J, with 8 bases between. CDR3 length: 14 residues. The part of the CDR3 DNA that was read is TGTGCCAGCAGCTTACGCCCTAACTCCTACGAG. Protein sequence: CASSLRPNSYE. The CDR3 in full is CASSLRPNSYEQYF. Full variable domain (missing parts from reference TRBV7-2 and TRBJ2-7): GAGVSQSPSNKVTEKGKDVELRCDPISGHTALYWYRQSLGQGLEFLIYFQGNSAPDKSGLPSDRFSAERTGGSVSTLTIQRTQQEDSAVYLCASSLRPNSYEQYFGPGTRLTVT.

Worth noting for this clone: The missing CDR3 end, 3 residues past where the read stops, is filled in from the germline J gene. The V call is TRBV19, the J call TRBJ2-1; the match to TRBD1 covers 7 bases. The germline V gene has CDR1 LNHDA and CDR2 SQIVND (reference sequence). This CDR3 has 15 residues. The ends lost 6 bases at V and 0 bases at J; junction bases unmatched: 5. CDR3 DNA (partial): TGTGCCAGTAGAGGACAGGAGAGCTCCTACAATGAG. Translated, it gives CASRGQESSYNE. From start to end, the CDR3 is CASRGQESSYNEQFF. The full variable domain, with the rest looked up from reference TRBV19 and TRBJ2-1, is DGGITQSPKYLFRKEGQNVTLSCEQNLNHDAMYWYRQDPGQGLRLIYYSQIVNDFQKGDIAEGYSVSREKKESFPLTVTSAQKNPTAFYLCASRGQESSYNEQFFGPGTRLTVL.

This clone showed up just a few times. The read is 3 residues too short to cover the CDR3 end, so that end is filled in from the germline J gene. The chain combines TRBV30 with TRBJ2-4; D perhaps matches TRBD1 (5 bases). This CDR3 region has 16 residues. Germline lookup yields CDR1 GTSNPN and CDR2 SVGIG (reference sequence). CDR3 sequence reads: CAWSREGVGVPLAQYF. The covered CDR3 bases are TGTGCCTGGAGTCGAGAAGGGGTAGGGGTCCCGTTGGCT.

This clone was picked up a small number of times. The CDR3 extends 3 residues past the end of the read, so its final part is completed from the germline J gene. V and J are TRBV5-1 and TRBJ1-2, with 7 bases identical to TRBD1. The CDR3 totals 15 residues. The trim removed 5 bases at V and 3 bases at J, leaving 10 bases unmatched. The V gene's germline CDR1 is SGHRS and CDR2 YFSETQ. The CDR3 DNA, read in part, is TGCGCCAGCAGGACAGGGTCAACCCTGTACTATGGC. Translated: CASRTGSTLYYG. The entire CDR3 protein reads CASRTGSTLYYGYTF.

Only a few counts were recorded for this clone. The sequenced fragment ends 3 residues before the CDR3 boundary, so the rest is inferred from the germline J gene. The genes are TRBV6-2 or TRBV6-3 and TRBJ2-1; 8 positions agree with TRBD2. CDR1 and CDR2 (germline): MNHEY, SVGEGT. CDR3 size: 13 residues. With 7 bases clipped from V and 7 bases from J, the junction kept 6 bases outside the gene matches. The CDR3 bases that were read are TGTGCCAGCATCCGGTTAGCGGGGAATGAG. Protein: CASIRLAGNE. The full CDR3 protein is CASIRLAGNEQFF.

Only a few counts were recorded for this clone. The CDR3 end lies 3 residues beyond the end of the read and is filled in from the germline J gene. The chain combines TRBV2 with TRBJ2-1; 8 bases are a match to TRBD1. The CDR3 totals 15 residues. Germline V gives CDR1 SNHLY, CDR2 FYNNEI. Trimming removed 9 bases from V and 3 bases from J; junction bases left unmatched: 10. The CDR3 DNA, read in part, is TGTGCCAGTAGGAGAATACAGGGGGTCTACAATGAG. Translated, it gives CASRRIQGVYNE. The full CDR3 protein reads CASRRIQGVYNEQFF.

By its share, this clone is medium-sized (0.01 to 0.1%). The read finishes 3 residues shy of the CDR3 end, and the germline J gene is used to complete it. This chain joins TRBV9 and TRBJ2-2, with 8 bases lining up with TRBD2. The CDR3 covers 16 residues. V trimming: 0 bases; J trimming: 4 bases; junction bases outside the gene matches: 5. Germline V gene data show CDR1 as SGDLS and CDR2 as YYNGEE. The CDR3 loop is CASSVVAGSATGELFF. Incomplete CDR3 DNA: TGTGCCAGCAGCGTAGTAGCGGGGTCCGCCACCGGGGAG.

Regarding this clone: Read coverage stops 3 residues before the CDR3 terminus; the germline J gene supplies the remainder. The chain has TRBV19 and TRBJ2-1, with D unclear. The length of the CDR3 is 12 residues. CDR1 is LNHDA and CDR2 is SQIVND in the germline V gene (reference sequence). With 2 bases removed from V and 5 bases from J, the gap between germline ends came to 4 bases. The covered CDR3 bases are TGTGCCAGTAGTATAATAAACAATGAG. Protein sequence: CASSIINNE. The whole CDR3 is CASSIINNEQFF.